The 25 T cell receptor beta chains given below trace back to one sample, sequenced in a study of regulatory T cells in long-lasting Graves disease. Specified time point: newly diagnosed GD, antithyroid drugs for less than 3 months. The TCR library used RNA extracted from PBMCs. Relying on iRepertoire HTBI primers and Arm-PCR of CDR3 regions, the team built TCR beta libraries. TCRdb passed the multiplex PCR reads through MiXCR, listing each CDR3 protein once. The sample records about 470,000 distinct CDR3 sequences, roughly 15% being singletons. This same sample was also taken into another study, of T cells in Graves' hyperthyroidism and ophthalmopathy.

Sequencing was performed on peripheral blood mononuclear cells (PBMCs), taken at new diagnosis, from a patient treated with antithyroid drugs. The receptors derive from a man between 35 and 55 years old with Graves disease.

This clonotype was found many times. The chain carries TRBV2 and TRBJ2-5, with TRBD1 identical over 11 bases. CDR1 and CDR2 (germline): SNHLY, FYNNEI. The CDR3 covers 15 residues. V was pared by 6 bases and J by 2 bases, with 5 bases of the junction left unmatched. CDR3 sequence (DNA): TGTGCCAGCAGGGGCCGGGACAGGGGGCAAGAGACCCAGTACTTC. Encoded protein: CASRGRDRGQETQYF.

This clonotype was picked up many times. This chain connects TRBV12-3 or TRBV12-4 to TRBJ1-1, with D tentatively TRBD1 (5 bases). This CDR3 is 14 amino acids long. V gave up 6 bases and J gave up 1 base, with 12 bases separating them. The DNA of the CDR3 is TGTGCCAGCAGCTACGGACAAACGAACACTGAAGCTTTCTTT. Protein sequence: CASSYGQTNTEAFF.

This clonotype has a count of ten or more. The genes are TRBV12-3 or TRBV12-4 and TRBJ1-2; TRBD1 is a possible D gene (5 bases). V was clipped by 3 bases and J by 0 bases, with 8 bases between them. The CDR3 is 14 residues long. The CDR3 spells CASSFGGANYGYTF. CDR3 nucleotides: TGTGCCAGCAGTTTTGGGGGGGCTAACTATGGCTACACCTTC.

As concerns this clonotype: Since a much larger clone is just one base distant, this may be a read error. The chain combines TRBV24-1 with TRBJ2-3; D tentatively fits TRBD1 or TRBD2 (5 bases each). V was clipped by 7 bases and J by 1 base, with 11 bases between them. The CDR3 runs to 14 residues. The germline CDR1 and CDR2 sequences are KGHDR and SFDVKD. The CDR3 spells CATRLGEGTDTQYF. The DNA for the CDR3 is TGTGCCACCAGGCTGGGGGAAGGCACAGATACGCAGTATTTT.

As concerns this clonotype: This may come from a read error, since a much larger clone is one base off. The V call is TRBV10-3, the J call TRBJ2-1; D remains unclear. The CDR3 has 11 residues. Per the germline V gene, CDR1 is ENHRY and CDR2 is SYGVKD. CDR3 sequence (DNA): TGTGTCATCAGTGGCCACAATGAGCAGTTCTTC. As protein: CVISGHNEQFF.

This clonotype was observed at least ten times. The J gene is TRBJ1-1, the V gene TRBV10-3; 7 nucleotides align to TRBD1. Looked up from germline, CDR1 is ENHRY and CDR2 is SYGVKD. The junction had 6 bases not matched to a gene; V was cut back by 2 bases and J by 3 bases. CDR3 length: 15 residues. The CDR3 DNA is TGTGCCATCAGTGAGATGGAGGGGGCGCACACTGAAGCTTTCTTT. Its protein is CAISEMEGAHTEAFF.

This chain joins TRBV7-9 and TRBJ1-1; no definite D call. This CDR3 is 17 amino acids long. Trimming removed 2 bases from V and 2 bases from J, with 18 bases in between. Germline-derived CDR1 and CDR2 are SEHNR and FQNEAQ (reference sequence). The CDR3: CASSLSVQQPLNTEAFF. CDR3 nucleotides: TGTGCCAGCAGCTTATCGGTCCAGCAACCTCTCAACACTGAAGCTTTCTTT.

This clonotype was observed a handful of times. V and J are TRBV12-5 and TRBJ2-2; D uncertain. V shed 3 bases and J shed 0 bases, with 17 bases lying between them. The CDR3 covers 18 residues. Germline V lookup: CDR1 LGHNT, CDR2 FRNRAP. The CDR3 loop reads CASGFGTRIVSNTGELFF. CDR3 DNA sequence: TGTGCTAGTGGTTTCGGTACCCGTATAGTTTCGAACACCGGGGAGCTGTTTTTT.

Ten or more counts support this clonotype. The chain joins TRBV20-1 to TRBJ2-7, with TRBD2 identical over 11 bases. Germline CDR1 is DFQATT and CDR2 is SNEGSKA (reference sequence). The CDR3 totals 17 residues. V shed 0 bases, J shed 0 bases, and the junction held 7 bases outside the gene matches. For the CDR3, the DNA is TGCAGTGCTAGAGATTCGAAGGGACTAGCGGTCTCCTACGAGCAGTACTTC. This sequence encodes CSARDSKGLAVSYEQYF.

This clonotype was recorded at least ten times. The rearrangement links TRBV20-1 to TRBJ2-5; maybe TRBD2 (6 bases). This CDR3 contains 14 residues. Germline CDR1 reads DFQATT; CDR2 reads SNEGSKA (reference sequence). V was cut by 4 bases and J by 2 bases, with 14 bases left in between. CDR3 sequence reads: CSAIRFGGQETQYF. The DNA of the CDR3 is TGCAGTGCTATCCGTTTTGGAGGGCAAGAGACCCAGTACTTC.

This clonotype was observed many times. The J gene is TRBJ1-1, the V gene TRBV29-1; tentatively, D is TRBD1 (5 bases). Germline CDR1 and CDR2: SQVTM and ANQGSEA. This CDR3 comprises 12 residues. V gave up 7 bases and J gave up 5 bases, with 14 bases separating them. CDR3 sequence: CSGDIGGTEAFF. CDR3 DNA sequence: TGCAGCGGAGACATCGGGGGAACTGAAGCTTTCTTT.

This rearrangement joins TRBV30 to TRBJ2-1; 10 bases fit TRBD2. CDR3 length equals 15 residues. Germline V gene lookup returns CDR1 GTSNPN and CDR2 SVGIG (reference sequence). J was trimmed by 2 bases and V by 1 base; bases with no gene match: 2. The chain's CDR3 is CAWSGTSGTYNEQFF. CDR3 nucleotides: TGTGCCTGGAGTGGGACTAGCGGTACCTACAATGAGCAGTTCTTC.

This clonotype was picked up a small number of times. This rearrangement joins TRBV10-3 to TRBJ2-5; D unclear. The germline V gene encodes CDR1 ENHRY and CDR2 SYGVKD. The V and J ends lost 3 bases and 5 bases respectively, with 13 bases between them. This CDR3 comprises 14 residues. This chain's CDR3 is CAISDSTSPETQYF. For the CDR3, the DNA is TGTGCCATCAGTGACTCTACCTCCCCCGAGACCCAGTACTTC.

This clonotype was found a few times. V and J are TRBV27 and TRBJ2-7; 10 bases map to TRBD1. The CDR3 spans 13 residues. Looked up from germline, CDR1 is MNHEY and CDR2 is SMNVEV (reference sequence). J was trimmed by 6 bases and V by 6 bases; bases with no gene match: 5. The CDR3 region has the DNA TGTGCCAGCAGAGAGACAGGGGGCTTCGAGCAGTACTTC. The encoded protein is CASRETGGFEQYF.

There are many counts of this clonotype. This chain uses TRBV3-1 with TRBJ2-1; 14 nucleotides match TRBD2. Germline V gene lookup returns CDR1 LGHDT and CDR2 YNNKEL (reference sequence). The ends lost 6 bases at V and 1 base at J; junction bases unmatched: 17. This CDR3 has 21 residues. The CDR3 DNA follows: TGTGCCAGCAGTCTAAAGAAACCCGGGACTAGCGGGAGTACGTCCTACAATGAGCAGTTCTTC. It codes for CASSLKKPGTSGSTSYNEQFF.

Many counts were recorded for this clonotype. The V gene is TRBV3-1, the J gene TRBJ2-3, with 9 positions matching TRBD1. Germline lookup yields CDR1 LGHDT and CDR2 YNNKEL (reference sequence). The CDR3 spans 16 residues. The V and J ends lost 2 bases and 4 bases, in that order; junction bases with no gene match: 7. The CDR3 DNA sequence: TGTGCCAGCAGCCAATCCGGGACAGGGCTTGCAGATACGCAGTATTTT. Translated, it gives CASSQSGTGLADTQYF.

This chain joins TRBV9 and TRBJ1-4; TRBD1 is a possible D gene (5 bases). The V end was cut by 0 bases, the J end by 10 bases, with 13 bases between. Germline V gives CDR1 SGDLS, CDR2 YYNGEE. The CDR3 is 14 amino acids. The CDR3 nucleotides are TGTGCCAGCAGCGTAGAGGGGAAAGGGCGAAAACTGTTTTTT. Translating gives CASSVEGKGRKLFF.

This clonotype occurred many times. The chain couples TRBV19 to TRBJ2-7; 11 bases match TRBD1. This CDR3 is 14 amino acids long. Germline V gene data show CDR1 as LNHDA and CDR2 as SQIVND (reference sequence). Trimming at V came to 6 bases and at J to 2 bases, leaving 3 bases not matched to a gene. The CDR3 loop reads CASSMGQGAYEQYF. In DNA, the CDR3 is TGTGCCAGTAGCATGGGACAGGGGGCCTACGAGCAGTACTTC.

For this clonotype: A read error is likely here: a far larger clone is one base away. This CDR3 fails to terminate in the conserved phenylalanine or tryptophan, so it likely reflects a read error. The chain has TRBV3-1 and TRBJ2-5; TRBD1 agrees at 7 bases. The DNA end favors TRBJ2-7, so the J call may be wrong. Germline CDR1 reads LGHDT; CDR2 reads YNNKEL (reference sequence). The CDR3 loop spans 15 amino acids. CDR3 residues: CASSQQGQLYYEQYS. For the CDR3, the DNA is TGTGCCAGCAGCCAACAGGGACAGCTTTACTACGAGCAGTACTCC.

This clonotype was counted at least ten times. The chain is built from TRBV18 and TRBJ2-5; possibly TRBD1 for D (5 bases). CDR3 length: 14 residues. V was clipped by 3 bases and J by 4 bases, with 12 bases between them. Germline assignment: CDR1 KGHSH and CDR2 LQKENI. In DNA, the CDR3 is TGTGCCAGCTCACCCGACAGCAGTCGAGAGACCCAGTACTTC. It yields the protein CASSPDSSRETQYF. The full variable domain, in which reference TRBV18 and TRBJ2-5 provide the parts outside the CDR3, is NAGVMQNPRHLVRRRGQEARLRCSPMKGHSHVYWYRQLPEEGLKFMVYLQKENIIDESGMPKERFSAEFPKEGPSILRIQQVVRGDSAAYFCASSPDSSRETQYFGPGTRLLVL.

This clonotype has a handful of counts. CDR3 DNA sequence: TGTGCCAGCTCACCACCGAGTAACAGGGGGAAATTGAATGAGCAGTTCTTC. Protein: CASSPPSNRGKLNEQFF. The chain links TRBV18 to TRBJ2-1, with 8 nucleotides matching TRBD1. V trimming: 0 bases; J trimming: 7 bases; junction bases outside the gene matches: 11. Looked up from germline, CDR1 is KGHSH and CDR2 is LQKENI. The CDR3 has 17 amino acids.

This clonotype was recorded many times. CDR3 in DNA: TGTGCCAGCAGATTCGGACAGGTTAGTTCCTACAATGAGCAGTTCTTC. It encodes CASRFGQVSSYNEQFF. This chain joins TRBV5-6 and TRBJ2-1, with TRBD1 identical over 7 bases. Looked up from germline, CDR1 is SGHDT and CDR2 is YYEEEE. V shed 5 bases and J 1 base; nucleotides not matched to a gene: 9. The CDR3 spans 16 residues.

A few counts support this clonotype. CDR3 in amino acids: CASSYVSDTEAFF. CDR3 sequence (DNA): TGTGCCAGCAGTTACGTGTCGGACACTGAAGCTTTCTTT. The V gene is TRBV6-5, the J gene TRBJ1-1, with D unclear. The V end was cut by 2 bases, the J end by 3 bases, with 7 bases between. CDR3 length: 13 amino acids. From germline, CDR1 is MNHEY and CDR2 SVGAGI.

Ten or more counts support this clonotype. This chain joins TRBV19 and TRBJ2-5; 7 positions match TRBD2. With V trimmed by 5 bases and J by 5 bases, 14 bases remained unmatched. This CDR3 contains 16 residues. Germline V lookup: CDR1 LNHDA, CDR2 SQIVND (reference sequence). CDR3 residues: CASSWSGTPTQETQYF. The CDR3 bases are TGTGCCAGTAGTTGGAGCGGGACCCCCACCCAGGAGACCCAGTACTTC.

This clonotype has a count of ten or more. The chain uses TRBV20-1 and TRBJ1-1; D remains unclear. Germline CDR1 is DFQATT and CDR2 is SNEGSKA (reference sequence). The CDR3 sequence is 15 residues long. Trimming took 1 base from V and 5 from J, leaving 17 bases between them. The CDR3 is CSARGARGGGTEAFF. The CDR3 nucleotides are TGCAGTGCTAGAGGAGCCCGAGGAGGTGGTACTGAAGCTTTCTTT.